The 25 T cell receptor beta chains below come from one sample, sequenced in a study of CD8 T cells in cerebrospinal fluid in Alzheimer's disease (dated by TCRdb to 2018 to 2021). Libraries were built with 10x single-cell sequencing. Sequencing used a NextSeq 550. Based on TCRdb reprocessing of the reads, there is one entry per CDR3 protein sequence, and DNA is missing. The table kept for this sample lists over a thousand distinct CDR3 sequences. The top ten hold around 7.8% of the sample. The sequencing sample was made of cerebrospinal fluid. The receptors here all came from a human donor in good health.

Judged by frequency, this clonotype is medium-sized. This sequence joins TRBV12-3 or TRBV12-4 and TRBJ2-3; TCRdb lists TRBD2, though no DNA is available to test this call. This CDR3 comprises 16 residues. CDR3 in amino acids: CASSSKTSGRVDTQYF.

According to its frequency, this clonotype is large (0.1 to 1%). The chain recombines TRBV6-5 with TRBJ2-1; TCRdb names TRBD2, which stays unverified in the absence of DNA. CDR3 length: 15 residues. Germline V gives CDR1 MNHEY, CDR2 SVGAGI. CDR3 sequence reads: CASTAGTSGSAEQFF.

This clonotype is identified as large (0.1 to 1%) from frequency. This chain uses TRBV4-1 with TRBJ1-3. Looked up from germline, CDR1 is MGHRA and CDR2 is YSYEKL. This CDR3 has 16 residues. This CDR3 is CASSQWQGLSGNTIYF.

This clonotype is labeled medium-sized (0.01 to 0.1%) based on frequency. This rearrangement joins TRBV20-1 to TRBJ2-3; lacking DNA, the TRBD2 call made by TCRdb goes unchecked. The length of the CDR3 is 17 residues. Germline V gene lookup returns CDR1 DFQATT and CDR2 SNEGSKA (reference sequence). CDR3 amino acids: CSASSPGLAGLGDTQYF.

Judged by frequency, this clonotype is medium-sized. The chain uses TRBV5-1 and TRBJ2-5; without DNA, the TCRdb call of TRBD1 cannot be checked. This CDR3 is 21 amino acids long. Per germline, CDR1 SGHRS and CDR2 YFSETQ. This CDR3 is CASRDRGLASGRPGREETQYF.

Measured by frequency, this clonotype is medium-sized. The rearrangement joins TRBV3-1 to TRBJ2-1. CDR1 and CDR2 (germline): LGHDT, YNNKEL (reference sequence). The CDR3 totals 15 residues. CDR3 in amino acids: CASSQASLTYNEQFF.

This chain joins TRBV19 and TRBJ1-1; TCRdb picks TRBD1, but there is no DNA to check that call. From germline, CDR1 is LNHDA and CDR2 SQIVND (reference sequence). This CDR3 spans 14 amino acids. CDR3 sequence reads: CASSLQGGDTEAFF. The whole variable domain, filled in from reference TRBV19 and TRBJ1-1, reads DGGITQSPKYLFRKEGQNVTLSCEQNLNHDAMYWYRQDPGQGLRLIYYSQIVNDFQKGDIAEGYSVSREKKESFPLTVTSAQKNPTAFYLCASSLQGGDTEAFFGQGTRLTVV.

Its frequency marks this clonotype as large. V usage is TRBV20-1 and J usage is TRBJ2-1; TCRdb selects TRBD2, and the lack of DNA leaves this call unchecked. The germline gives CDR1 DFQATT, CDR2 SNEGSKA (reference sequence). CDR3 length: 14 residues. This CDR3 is CSATPRVSYNEQFF.

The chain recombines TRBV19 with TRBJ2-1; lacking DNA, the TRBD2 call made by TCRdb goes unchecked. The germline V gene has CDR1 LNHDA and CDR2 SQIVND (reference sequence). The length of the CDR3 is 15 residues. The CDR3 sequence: CASSMGTSGSNEQFF.

CDR3 in amino acids: CASSVASGGYTF. The rearrangement uses TRBV9 and TRBJ1-2. This CDR3 is built from 12 residues. CDR1 and CDR2 (germline): SGDLS, YYNGEE.

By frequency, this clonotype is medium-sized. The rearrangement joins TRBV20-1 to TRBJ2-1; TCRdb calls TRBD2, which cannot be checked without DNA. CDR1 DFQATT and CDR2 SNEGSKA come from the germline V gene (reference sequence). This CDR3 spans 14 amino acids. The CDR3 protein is CSARDQREHGEQFF.

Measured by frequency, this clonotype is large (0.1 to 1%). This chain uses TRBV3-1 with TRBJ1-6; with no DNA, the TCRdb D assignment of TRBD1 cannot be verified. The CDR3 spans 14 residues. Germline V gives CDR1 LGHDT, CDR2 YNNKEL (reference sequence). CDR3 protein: CASSQEGGGSPLHF.

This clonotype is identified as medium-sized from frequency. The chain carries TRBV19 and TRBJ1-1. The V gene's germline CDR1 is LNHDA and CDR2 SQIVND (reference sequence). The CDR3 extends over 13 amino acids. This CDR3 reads CASSLRRETEAFF.

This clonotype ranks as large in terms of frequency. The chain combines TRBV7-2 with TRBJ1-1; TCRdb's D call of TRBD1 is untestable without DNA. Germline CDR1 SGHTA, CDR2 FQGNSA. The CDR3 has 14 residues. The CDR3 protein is CASSLRPGNTEAFF.

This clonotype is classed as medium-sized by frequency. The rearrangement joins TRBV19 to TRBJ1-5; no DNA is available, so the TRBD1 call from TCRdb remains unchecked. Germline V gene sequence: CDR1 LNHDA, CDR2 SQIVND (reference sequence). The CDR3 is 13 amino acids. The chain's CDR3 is CARGRGWWQPQHF.

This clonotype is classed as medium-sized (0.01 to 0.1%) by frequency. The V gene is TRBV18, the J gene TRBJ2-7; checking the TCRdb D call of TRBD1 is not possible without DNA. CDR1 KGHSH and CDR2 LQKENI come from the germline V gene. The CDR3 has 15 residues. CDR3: CASSPAGTGGYEQYF.

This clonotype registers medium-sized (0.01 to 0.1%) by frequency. CDR3 region: CASRETGSYTEAFF. This chain joins TRBV19 and TRBJ1-1; absent DNA, TCRdb's TRBD1 call cannot be checked. The CDR3 has 14 residues. Germline values: CDR1 LNHDA, CDR2 SQIVND (reference sequence).

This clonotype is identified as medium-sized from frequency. Here the CDR3 reads CATSDRRHRGYAVEQPQHF. The V call is TRBV24-1, the J call TRBJ1-5; TCRdb proposes TRBD1, but this gene call is untestable without DNA. CDR1 KGHDR and CDR2 SFDVKD come from the germline V gene. This CDR3 has 19 amino acids.

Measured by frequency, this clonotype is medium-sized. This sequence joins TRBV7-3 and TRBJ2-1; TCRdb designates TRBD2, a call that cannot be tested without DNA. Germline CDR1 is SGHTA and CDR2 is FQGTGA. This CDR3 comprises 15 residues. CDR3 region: CASSLGLAPYNEQFF.

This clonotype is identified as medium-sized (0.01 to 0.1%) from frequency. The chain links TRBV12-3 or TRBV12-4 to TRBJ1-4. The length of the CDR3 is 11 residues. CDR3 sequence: CASSAYEKLFF.

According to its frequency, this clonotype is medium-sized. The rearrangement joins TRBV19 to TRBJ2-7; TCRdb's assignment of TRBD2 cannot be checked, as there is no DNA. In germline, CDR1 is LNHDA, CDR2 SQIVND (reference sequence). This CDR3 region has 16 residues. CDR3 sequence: CASSTGGLARSYEQYF.

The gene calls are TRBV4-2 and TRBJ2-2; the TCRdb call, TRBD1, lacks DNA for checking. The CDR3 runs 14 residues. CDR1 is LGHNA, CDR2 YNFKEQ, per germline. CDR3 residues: CASSLPGQGGELFF.

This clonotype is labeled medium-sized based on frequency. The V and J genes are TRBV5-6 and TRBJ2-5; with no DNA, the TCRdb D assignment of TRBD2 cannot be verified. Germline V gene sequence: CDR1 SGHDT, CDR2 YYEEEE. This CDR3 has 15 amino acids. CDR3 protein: CASSPTAGGAGTQYF.

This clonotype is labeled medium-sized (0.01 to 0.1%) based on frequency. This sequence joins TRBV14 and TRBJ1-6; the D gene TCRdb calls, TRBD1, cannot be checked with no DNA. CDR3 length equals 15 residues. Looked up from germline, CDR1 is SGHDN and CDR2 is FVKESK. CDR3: CASASASSYNSPLHF.

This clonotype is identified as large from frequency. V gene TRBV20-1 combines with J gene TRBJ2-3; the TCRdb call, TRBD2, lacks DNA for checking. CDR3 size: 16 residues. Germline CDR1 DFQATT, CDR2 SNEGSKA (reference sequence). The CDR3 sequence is CSARELAGVSTDTQYF.